Reported below is one T cell receptor beta chain. This sample stems from a study of blood T cell repertoires in COVID-19. Study information: Sites in the United States, Italy and Spain provided acute and convalescent COVID-19 samples. PBMCs, B-cell-depleted T cells, or T cells were the source of the cDNA or gDNA that made up the material.

Germline V gene lookup returns CDR1 MNHEY and CDR2 SMNVEV (reference sequence). The CDR3 spans 16 residues. V lost 4 bases and J lost 7; bases outside the gene matches: 11. In the original analysis: Reference gene primer amplification gave estimated nucleated cell counts. Libraries were prepared by immunoSEQ multiplex PCR; TCRdb keeps only in-frame clonotypes and omits some of them. For V, J and clone size, that table is used; D and trimming come from the DNA. The sample comprises more than 100,000 clones, roughly 80% of which are singletons, and about a sixth rests with the top ten. The TCR was taken from a woman aged 45 to 65 with acute or convalescent COVID-19. Material: peripheral blood. The chain links TRBV27 to TRBJ2-7, with TRBD1 identical over 12 bases. CDR3 sequence reads: CASSYPGTGGRWEQYF. The CDR3 bases are TGTGCCAGCAGTTATCCCGGGACAGGGGGCCGGTGGGAGCAGTACTTC.